This T cell receptor beta chain was identified in a study of blood T cell repertoires in COVID-19. Study as a whole: Material from acute and convalescent COVID-19 was sourced from the United States, Italy and Spain.

Methods used by the authors: How many nucleated cells were present was estimated from reference gene primer amplification. The data were produced by immunoSEQ multiplex PCR, yet TCRdb's version contains in-frame clones alone and is incomplete. D and trimming were read from the DNA, whereas the V and J calls and clone size are those reported in that table. Here the sample spans more than 200,000 clones, 85% to 90% being singletons. The length of the CDR3 is 13 residues. Germline V gene data show CDR1 as SGHAT and CDR2 as FQDESV (reference sequence). J was trimmed by 6 bases and V by 5 bases; bases with no gene match: 3. Seattle-derived patients entered the study during active infection and were followed longitudinally.

The clonotype was recovered from a woman between 45 and 60 years old with COVID-19, enrolled during active disease. The gene calls are TRBV11-1 and TRBJ1-2; TRBD1 matches 10 bases. The sequencing input was peripheral blood. The CDR3 nucleotides are TGTGCCAGCAGCGACAGGGGGCTGAATGGCTACACCTTC. This gives the protein CASSDRGLNGYTF.